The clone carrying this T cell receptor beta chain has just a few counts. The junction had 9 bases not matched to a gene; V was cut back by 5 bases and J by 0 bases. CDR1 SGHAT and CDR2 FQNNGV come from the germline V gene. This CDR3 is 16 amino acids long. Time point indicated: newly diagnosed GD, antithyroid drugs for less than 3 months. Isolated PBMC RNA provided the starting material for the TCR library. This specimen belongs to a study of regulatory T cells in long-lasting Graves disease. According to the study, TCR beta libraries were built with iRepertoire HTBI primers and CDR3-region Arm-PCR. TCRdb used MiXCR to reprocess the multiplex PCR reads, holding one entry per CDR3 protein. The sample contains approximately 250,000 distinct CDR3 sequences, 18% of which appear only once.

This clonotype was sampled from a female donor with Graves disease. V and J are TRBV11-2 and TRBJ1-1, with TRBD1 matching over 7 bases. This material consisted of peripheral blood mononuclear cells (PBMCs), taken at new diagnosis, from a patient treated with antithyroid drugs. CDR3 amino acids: CASSVGTALMNTEAFF. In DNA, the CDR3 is TGTGCCAGCAGCGTCGGGACAGCCCTGATGAACACTGAAGCTTTCTTT.